The clone carrying this TCR beta chain came up many times. The source of the sample is a study of blood T cell repertoires in COVID-19. Study-level information: COVID-19 samples collected from the United States, Italy and Spain covered acute and convalescent phases. PBMCs, B-cell-depleted T cells, or T cells provided the cDNA or gDNA that made up the material.

Germline trimming cut 0 bases from V and 9 bases from J; bases unmatched to any gene: 7. The CDR3 consists of 15 residues. CDR1 and CDR2 from the germline V gene are SGDLS and YYNGEE. The protocol was immunoSEQ multiplex PCR, while the TCRdb copy is restricted to in-frame clones and leaves out a portion. In the table there are more than 100,000 clones, roughly 80% of which are singletons. This clonotype originated in a woman in her 30s who had recovered from COVID-19. The chain links TRBV9 to TRBJ2-1, with 9 nucleotides matching TRBD1. Sequenced material: peripheral blood. CDR3 protein: CASSVEGDRVSEQFF. The CDR3 nucleotides read TGTGCCAGCAGCGTAGAAGGGGACAGGGTTAGTGAGCAGTTCTTC.